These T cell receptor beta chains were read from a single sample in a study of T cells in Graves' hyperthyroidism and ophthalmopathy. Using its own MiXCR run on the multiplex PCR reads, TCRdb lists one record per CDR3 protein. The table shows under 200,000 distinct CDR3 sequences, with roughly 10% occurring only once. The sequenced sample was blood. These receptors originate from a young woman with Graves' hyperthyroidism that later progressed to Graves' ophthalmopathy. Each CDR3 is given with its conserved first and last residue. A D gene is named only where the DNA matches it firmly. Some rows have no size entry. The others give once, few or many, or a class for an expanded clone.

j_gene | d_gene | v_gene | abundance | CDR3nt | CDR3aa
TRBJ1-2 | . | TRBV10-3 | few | TGTGCCATCAGTGAGGCTGGCCTCTATGGCTACACCTTC | CAISEAGLYGYTF
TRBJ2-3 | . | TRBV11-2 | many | TGTGCCAGCAGCTTAACCTGGAGCGGTGGAAGTCCAGATACGCAGTATTTT | CASSLTWSGGSPDTQYF
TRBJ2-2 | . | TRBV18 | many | TGTGCCAGCTCACCGGACAGGAACACCGGGGAGCTGTTTTTT | CASSPDRNTGELFF
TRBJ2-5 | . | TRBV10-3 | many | TGTGCCATCAGTGAGTCGACCTTCCAGGGTACGGAGACCCAGTACTTC | CAISESTFQGTETQYF
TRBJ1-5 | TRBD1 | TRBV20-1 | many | TGCAGTGCTAGAGAGAGTCGACAGGGAATACAGCCCCAGCATTTT | CSARESRQGIQPQHF
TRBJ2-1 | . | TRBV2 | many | TGTGCCAGCAGGGACGGGACAACCCGCTACGGTGAGCAGTTCTTC | CASRDGTTRYGEQFF
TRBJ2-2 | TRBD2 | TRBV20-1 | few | TGCAGTGCTATCTCGCTACAGACTAGCGGGGACACCGGGGAGCTGTTTTTT | CSAISLQTSGDTGELFF
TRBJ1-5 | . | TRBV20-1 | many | TGCAGTGCACAGACGTCGGAGGGCAATCAGCCCCAGCATTTT | CSAQTSEGNQPQHF
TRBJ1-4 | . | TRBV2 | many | TGTGCCAGCTTGGAGACGGGCGCAACTAATGAAAAACTGTTTTTT | CASLETGATNEKLFF
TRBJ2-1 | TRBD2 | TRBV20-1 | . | TGCAGTGCTAGCCGCGGGAGCTCCTACGATGAGCAGTTCTTC | CSASRGSSYDEQFF
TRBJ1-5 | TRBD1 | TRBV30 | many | TGTGCCTGGTCCGTGCGGGACAGGGTTAATCAGCCCCAGCATTTT | CAWSVRDRVNQPQHF
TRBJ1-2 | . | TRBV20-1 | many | TGCAGTGCTAGAGATCCAGGGAGGGAGGATGGCTACACCTTC | CSARDPGREDGYTF
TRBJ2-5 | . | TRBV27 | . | TGTGCCAGCAGCCAGCTAGGGGGGGGGAAAACAGAGACCCAGTACTTC | CASSQLGGGKTETQYF
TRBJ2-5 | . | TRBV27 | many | TGTGCCAGCAGTTCCTGGACTCCCGAAATTAGCCAAGAGACCCAGTACTTC | CASSSWTPEISQETQYF
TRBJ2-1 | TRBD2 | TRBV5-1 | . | TGCGCCAGCAGCTTCCAACTAGCGGGAGGGCCCAATGAGCAGTTCTTC | CASSFQLAGGPNEQFF
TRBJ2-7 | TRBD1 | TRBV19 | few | TGTGCCAGTAGAAGCCGGACAGGGGGCAGAGACGAGCAGTACTTC | CASRSRTGGRDEQYF
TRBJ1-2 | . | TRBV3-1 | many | TGTGCCAGCAGCCCTAGACGGCCAGGGAGCTACACCTTC | CASSPRRPGSYTF
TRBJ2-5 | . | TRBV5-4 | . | TGTGCCAGCAGCCTTGGACCGGAAGAGACCCAGTACTTC | CASSLGPEETQYF
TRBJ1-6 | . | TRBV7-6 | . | TGTGCCAGCAGCCGGGACGTACCCGCAGGGACTGCTCGTAATTCACCCCTCCACTTT | CASSRDVPAGTARNSPLHF
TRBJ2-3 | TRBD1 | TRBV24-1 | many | TGTGCCACCAGTGACCGAGACAGGGTGAGCACAGATACGCAGTATTTT | CATSDRDRVSTDTQYF
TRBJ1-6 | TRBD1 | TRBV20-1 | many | TGCAGTGCCCTTCCAATCGGGGAGACAGGGGGTTCACCCCTCCACTTT | CSALPIGETGGSPLHF
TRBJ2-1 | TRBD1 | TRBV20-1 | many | TGCTCAACCGGGACAGGGCTCGTCGAGCAGTTCTTC | CSTGTGLVEQFF
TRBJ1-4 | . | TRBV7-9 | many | TGTGCCAGCAGCCCACTTCAGGGAAACAAACTGTTTTTT | CASSPLQGNKLFF
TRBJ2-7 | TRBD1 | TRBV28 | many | TGTGCCAGCAGTGGGGGACAGATCCAAATCTACGAGCAGTACTTC | CASSGGQIQIYEQYF
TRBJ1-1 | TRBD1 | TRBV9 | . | TGTGCCAGCAGCCAAGGGACAGGGGGCTTCTTCGGGGTGAACACTGAAGCTTTCTTT | CASSQGTGGFFGVNTEAFF
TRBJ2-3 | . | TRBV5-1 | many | TGCGCCAGCAGCTTAAGGGCCGGAGATACGCAGTATTTT | CASSLRAGDTQYF
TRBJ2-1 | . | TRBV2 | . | TGTGCCAGCACGGTGGGTGATAGGCCTATCTTC | CASTVGDRPIF
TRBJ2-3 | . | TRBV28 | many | TGTGCCAGCAACTTTGACCGCACAGATACGCAGTATTTT | CASNFDRTDTQYF
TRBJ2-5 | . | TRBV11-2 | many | TGTGCCAGCAGCTTAAGGGACTCCATGTACCAAGAGACCCAGTACTTC | CASSLRDSMYQETQYF
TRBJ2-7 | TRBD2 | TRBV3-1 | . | TGTGCCAGCAGCCAAGAATCTGGCGGGAGGGTAAGCAACGAGCAGTACTTC | CASSQESGGRVSNEQYF
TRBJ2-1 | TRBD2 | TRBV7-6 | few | TGTGCCAGCAGCTTAACCGCGGGAGGAACCCCCGATGAGCAGTTCTTC | CASSLTAGGTPDEQFF
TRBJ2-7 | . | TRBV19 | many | TGTGCCAGTAGTCCAGGAAGGGCCTTTTTTACGGACAAGACGACCTACGAGCAGTACTTC | CASSPGRAFFTDKTTYEQYF
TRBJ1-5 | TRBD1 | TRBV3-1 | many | TGTGCCAGCAGCCATGGGGACAGAAGGCAGCCCCAGCATTTT | CASSHGDRRQPQHF
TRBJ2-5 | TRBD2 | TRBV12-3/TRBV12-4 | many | TGTGCCAGCAACCTCGGACTAGCGGGACCGCAAGAGACCCAGTACTTC | CASNLGLAGPQETQYF
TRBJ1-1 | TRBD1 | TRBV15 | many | TGTGCCACCAGCGGATACACCGGGACAGGGGTATCTTTCTTT | CATSGYTGTGVSFF
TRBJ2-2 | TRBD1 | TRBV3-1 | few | TGTGCCAGCCGGGGACAGGCCGGGGAGCTGTTTTTT | CASRGQAGELFF
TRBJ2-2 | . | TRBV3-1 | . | TGTGCCAGCCTGGCTGGGGGCGGGGAGCTGTTTTTT | CASLAGGGELFF
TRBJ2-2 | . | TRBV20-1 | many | TGCAGTGCCCTTGGTCCTCGACTGGGCACCGGGGAGCTGTTTTTT | CSALGPRLGTGELFF
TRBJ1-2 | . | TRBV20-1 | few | TGCAGTGCTAGCCCCGGGGCCAGCAACTATGGCTACACCTTC | CSASPGASNYGYTF
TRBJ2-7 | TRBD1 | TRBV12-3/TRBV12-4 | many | TGTGCCAGCAGCAGGACAGGGCTCGAGCAGTACTTC | CASSRTGLEQYF
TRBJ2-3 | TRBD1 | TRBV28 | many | TGTGCCAGCAGTTTAACCTTGACAGGGGGAATGACAGATACGCAGTATTTT | CASSLTLTGGMTDTQYF
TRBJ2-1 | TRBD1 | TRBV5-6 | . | TGTGCCAGCAGCTTGGAACAGGGGGCTCCCAATGAGCAGTTCTTC | CASSLEQGAPNEQFF
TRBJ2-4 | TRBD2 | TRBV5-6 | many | TGTGCCAGCAGCTTGAGTCTAGCGGGGGGAAAAAACATTCAGTACTTC | CASSLSLAGGKNIQYF
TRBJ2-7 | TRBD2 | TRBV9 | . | TGTGCCAGCAGCGTCGGTTTAGAGGCGGGGGGGTCGCCTTACTACGAGCAGTACTTC | CASSVGLEAGGSPYYEQYF
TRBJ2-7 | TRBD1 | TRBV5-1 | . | TGCGCCAGCAACCCTGGGACCTACAGGGGTGGCTTATATTCCGAGCAGTACTTC | CASNPGTYRGGLYSEQYF
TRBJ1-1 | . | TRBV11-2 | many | TGTGCCAGCAGCTTCGGGGGGGTGTACACTGAAGCTTTCTTT | CASSFGGVYTEAFF
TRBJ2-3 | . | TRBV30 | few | TGTGCCTCCGACAGCCCCGAGGGTGGAAATACGCAGTATTTT | CASDSPEGGNTQYF
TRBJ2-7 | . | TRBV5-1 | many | TGCGCCAGCAGCGCCCAAACCTCCTACGAGCAGTACTTC | CASSAQTSYEQYF
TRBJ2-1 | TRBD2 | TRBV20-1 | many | TGCAGTGCTGGACGAACCGGGGGGAATGAGCAGTTCTTC | CSAGRTGGNEQFF
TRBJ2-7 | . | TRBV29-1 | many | TGCAGCGTTGAGGTGGAGCGAACCTACGAGCAGTACTTC | CSVEVERTYEQYF
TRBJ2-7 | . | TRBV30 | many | TGTGCCTGGAGCCCCGGGATCTTTTCCTACGAGCAGTACTTC | CAWSPGIFSYEQYF
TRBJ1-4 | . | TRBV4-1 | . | TGCGCCAGCAGCGGGGTAAGCCGTTTGCTCGCTAATGAAAAACTGTTTTTT | CASSGVSRLLANEKLFF
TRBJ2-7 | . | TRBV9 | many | TGTGCCAGCAGCGTAGCTGATAACGGTCCCTACGAGCAGTACTTC | CASSVADNGPYEQYF